This T cell receptor beta chain was identified during a study of T cell repertoires in cytomegalovirus infection. CDR1 and CDR2 (germline): SGHTS, YDEGEE. V was clipped by 4 bases and J by 6 bases; unmatched bases: 12. The CDR3 spans 15 residues. Each CDR3 protein gets one entry after TCRdb re-called the reads with MiXCR. In the table there are hundreds of thousands of distinct CDR3 sequences, 25% to 40% of which are singletons. Sequenced: PBMCs. The chain combines TRBV5-8 with TRBJ1-2, with 7 positions matching TRBD1. The TCR sequence derives from a human donor in good health (CMV status not recorded). Some clones in this sample may be carry-over from other donors' samples. The chain's CDR3 is CASSPTPDRTNGYTF. CDR3 DNA: TGTGCCAGCAGCCCAACCCCGGACAGGACAAATGGCTACACCTTC. The whole variable domain, remainder taken from reference TRBV5-8 and TRBJ1-2, is EAGVTQSPTHLIKTRGQQATLRCSPISGHTSVYWYQQALGLGLQFLLWYDEGEERNRGNFPPRFSGRQFPNYSSELNVNALELEDSALYLCASSPTPDRTNGYTFGSGTRLTVV.